The 25 T cell receptor beta chains listed next were all sequenced from one sample in a study of blood T cell repertoires in COVID-19. The table came from immunoSEQ multiplex PCR; TCRdb's copy has only in-frame clones and leaves some out. The table records roughly 230,000 clones, roughly nine tenths of them present only once. The sequenced sample was peripheral blood. The receptors stem from a woman between 40 and 50 years old who had recovered from COVID-19.

The chain couples TRBV27 to TRBJ1-5; the D is unclear. The CDR3 is 13 residues long. V was clipped by 6 bases and J by 5 bases, with 11 bases between them. Germline CDR1 and CDR2: MNHEY and SMNVEV (reference sequence). The chain's CDR3 is CASRLTADQPQHF. The DNA for the CDR3 is TGTGCCAGCAGGCTTACTGCGGATCAGCCCCAGCATTTT.

V and J are TRBV19 and TRBJ1-3; D gene ambiguous. Germline V gene lookup returns CDR1 LNHDA and CDR2 SQIVND (reference sequence). The germline V and J ends were trimmed by 5 bases and 2 bases, with 19 bases remaining between them. The CDR3 covers 17 residues. The DNA for the CDR3 is TGTGCCAGTAGTTCCCCTGCAGGACTAAGGGCTGGAAACACCATATATTTT. Amino acid sequence: CASSSPAGLRAGNTIYF.

The chain recombines TRBV27 with TRBJ2-7; D is unresolved. The V gene's germline CDR1 is MNHEY and CDR2 SMNVEV (reference sequence). V was cut by 6 bases and J by 7 bases, with 16 bases left in between. The CDR3 totals 13 residues. The CDR3 DNA follows: TGTGCCAGCAGCGCGCTAGGAAGCTATGAGCAGTACGTC. It is translated as CASSALGSYEQYV.

The gene calls are TRBV6-5 and TRBJ1-1, with TRBD1 matching over 10 bases. The CDR3 covers 15 residues. V lost 5 bases, J lost 10 bases, and 13 bases stayed unmatched. Germline V gene lookup returns CDR1 MNHEY and CDR2 SVGAGI. As DNA, the CDR3 is TGTGCCAGCAGTATCTTCGCGGGGACAGGGGTCATAGCTTTCTTT. This gives the protein CASSIFAGTGVIAFF.

V is TRBV11-2 and J is TRBJ2-2; 10 bases line up with TRBD2. This CDR3 spans 15 amino acids. From germline, CDR1 is SGHAT and CDR2 FQNNGV. With 4 bases clipped from V and 8 bases from J, the junction kept 7 bases outside the gene matches. The CDR3 DNA reads as TGTGCCAGCAGCTGGGGACTAGCGAGGTCGGGGGAGCTGTTTTTT. Its protein is CASSWGLARSGELFF.

This clone was picked up one time. The V gene is TRBV18, the J gene TRBJ2-3; TRBD2 is a possible D gene (5 bases). V lost 3 bases and J 1 base, leaving 17 bases between the germline ends. Germline loops: CDR1 KGHSH, CDR2 LQKENI. This CDR3 contains 17 residues. The CDR3 region has the DNA TGTGCCAGCTCACCTACTTCGGAGGCCGGGGGCACAGATACGCAGTATTTT. It yields the protein CASSPTSEAGGTDTQYF.

J is TRBJ1-1 and V is TRBV14; the D is unclear. CDR1 and CDR2 (germline): SGHDN, FVKESK. The CDR3 loop spans 13 amino acids. Deletions cut 4 bases from V and 0 bases from J, with 6 bases between. CDR3 nucleotides: TGTGCCAGCAGCCTTAATATGAACACTGAAGCTTTCTTT. It translates to CASSLNMNTEAFF.

The genes are TRBV7-3 and TRBJ2-6; TRBD2 might be the D (5 bases). Between the trimmed V and J ends, which lost 5 bases and 0 bases, there was a span of 8 bases. The CDR3 totals 15 residues. Looked up from germline, CDR1 is SGHTA and CDR2 is FQGTGA. The DNA of the CDR3 is TGTGCCAGCAGCCCCGGGGTCTCTGGGGCCAACGTCCTGACTTTC. Protein sequence: CASSPGVSGANVLTF. Complete variable domain (other parts from reference TRBV7-3 and TRBJ2-6): GAGVSQTPSNKVTEKGKYVELRCDPISGHTALYWYRQSLGQGPEFLIYFQGTGAADDSGLPNDRFFAVRPEGSVSTLKIQRTERGDSAVYLCASSPGVSGANVLTFGAGSRLTVL.

The rearrangement links TRBV6-1 to TRBJ2-3; no reliable D call. The V end was cut by 1 base, the J end by 4 bases, with 12 bases between. The CDR3 runs 15 residues. Germline CDR1 and CDR2: MNHNS and SASEGT. The chain's CDR3 is CASSEVGFTADTQYF. DNA of the CDR3: TGTGCCAGCAGTGAAGTGGGCTTTACCGCAGATACGCAGTATTTT.

This chain links TRBV4-1 with TRBJ2-1; 13 nucleotides match TRBD2. V shed 4 bases and J 8 bases; nucleotides not matched to a gene: 2. Germline V gives CDR1 MGHRA, CDR2 YSYEKL. The CDR3 runs to 14 residues. The CDR3 loop reads CASSRTSGGDEQFF. The CDR3 DNA reads TGCGCCAGCAGCCGGACTAGCGGGGGAGATGAGCAGTTCTTC.

The chain uses TRBV9 and TRBJ2-5, with 8 bases lining up with TRBD1. Germline V gene lookup returns CDR1 SGDLS and CDR2 YYNGEE. J was trimmed by 4 bases and V by 4 bases; bases with no gene match: 0. This CDR3 is built from 12 residues. Written as DNA, the CDR3 is TGTGCCAGCAGCCAGGGGGCAGAGACCCAGTACTTC. This encodes CASSQGAETQYF.

The CDR3 sequence: CASSFRAADTQYF. CDR3 nucleotide sequence: TGTGCCAGCAGTTTCCGAGCCGCAGATACGCAGTATTTT. The chain uses TRBV28 and TRBJ2-3; D ambiguous. Per the germline V gene, CDR1 is MDHEN and CDR2 is SYDVKM. The V end was cut by 3 bases, the J end by 4 bases, with 8 bases between. The CDR3 spans 13 residues.

The chain joins TRBV4-3 to TRBJ2-2; D unclear. The germline gives CDR1 LGHNA, CDR2 YSLEER. The CDR3 sequence is 12 residues long. V was clipped by 0 bases and J by 12 bases, with 8 bases between them. This chain's CDR3 is CASSQEQSKLFF. The CDR3 DNA reads TGCGCCAGCAGCCAAGAACAGTCAAAGCTGTTTTTT.

The chain carries TRBV9 and TRBJ2-1, with D uncertain. V lost 3 bases, J lost 0 bases, and 13 bases lay in between. Germline lookup yields CDR1 SGDLS and CDR2 YYNGEE. The CDR3 is 16 residues long. CDR3 residues: CASSAHSPSSYNEQFF. The DNA of the CDR3 is TGTGCCAGCAGCGCGCATAGCCCCAGCTCCTACAATGAGCAGTTCTTC.

The chain carries TRBV11-3 and TRBJ1-3, with D perhaps TRBD1 (5 bases). The germline V gene encodes CDR1 SGHNT and CDR2 YENEEA. The CDR3 extends over 17 amino acids. The V and J ends lost 1 base and 3 bases respectively, with 16 bases between them. CDR3 residues: CASSLVFPRAGGNTIYF. The CDR3, as DNA: TGTGCCAGCAGCTTAGTGTTCCCCAGGGCAGGTGGAAACACCATATATTTT.

This chain links TRBV9 with TRBJ2-5; 8 bases match TRBD1. J lost 2 bases, V lost 4 bases, and 7 bases had no gene match. In germline, CDR1 is SGDLS, CDR2 YYNGEE. This CDR3 has 15 amino acids. In DNA form, the CDR3 reads TGTGCCAGCAGCTTCCAGGGGGCGGGACAAGAGACCCAGTACTTC. Translating gives CASSFQGAGQETQYF.

The chain couples TRBV5-1 to TRBJ2-3; no definite D call. The germline CDR1 and CDR2 sequences are SGHRS and YFSETQ. CDR3 length equals 12 residues. V was trimmed by 3 bases and J by 6 bases, leaving 8 bases between them. CDR3 coding DNA: TGCGCCAGCAGCTCTACCTTGGATACGCAGTATTTT. Residues: CASSSTLDTQYF.

This chain connects TRBV10-1 to TRBJ2-1; the D is unclear. V was trimmed by 10 bases and J by 6 bases, leaving 10 bases between them. The CDR3 is made up of 11 amino acids. Per germline, CDR1 WNHNN and CDR2 SYGVQD (reference sequence). CDR3 region: CATHRCNEQFF. The CDR3 region has the DNA TGCGCCACCCATAGATGCAATGAGCAGTTCTTC.

The genes are TRBV19 and TRBJ1-1; no clear D. Germline CDR1 LNHDA, CDR2 SQIVND (reference sequence). Trimming took 0 bases from V and 11 from J, leaving 13 bases between them. This CDR3 has 13 residues. CDR3 in amino acids: CASSIDIGSGAFF. The CDR3 nucleotides are TGTGCCAGTAGTATAGATATTGGAAGCGGGGCTTTCTTT.

The V call is TRBV3-1 (or the pseudogene TRBV3-2), the J call TRBJ1-1; tentative D call: TRBD1 (5 bases). Trimming removed 4 bases at V and 2 bases at J, with 11 bases between. The V gene's germline CDR1 is LGHDT and CDR2 YNNKEL (reference sequence). The CDR3 contains 14 residues. The CDR3 here is CASSPGWRNTEAFF. The CDR3 bases are TGTGCCAGCAGCCCAGGGTGGAGAAACACTGAAGCTTTCTTT.

In its sample, this clone was seen once. The chain has TRBV30 and TRBJ1-4; 9 nucleotides align to TRBD1. V dropped 2 bases and J dropped 5; count of bases not matched to a gene: 9. Germline CDR1 reads GTSNPN; CDR2 reads SVGIG (reference sequence). The CDR3 runs to 16 residues. The CDR3 here is CAWSWGQGKENEKLFF. For the CDR3, the DNA is TGTGCCTGGAGTTGGGGACAGGGCAAGGAGAATGAAAAACTGTTTTTT.

The chain uses TRBV11-2 and TRBJ2-5, with TRBD1 matching 11 bases. The V gene's germline CDR1 is SGHAT and CDR2 FQNNGV. This CDR3 spans 15 amino acids. V was clipped by 5 bases and J by 10 bases; unmatched bases: 12. The CDR3 is CASSTIRTGGDYQYF. The CDR3 DNA reads as TGTGCCAGCAGCACAATCAGGACAGGGGGCGATTACCAGTACTTC.

V is TRBV6-2 or TRBV6-3 and J is TRBJ1-2; 7 bases map to TRBD1. V shed 6 bases, J shed 4 bases, and the junction held 5 bases outside the gene matches. There are 13 residues in the CDR3. Germline V gene sequence: CDR1 MNHEY, CDR2 SVGEGT. DNA for the CDR3: TGTGCCAGCAGCTCTTCAGGGGGCTATGGCTACACCTTC. This codes for CASSSSGGYGYTF.

The chain combines TRBV10-2 with TRBJ1-4, with TRBD1 as a possible D gene (6 bases). This CDR3 is built from 15 residues. The germline CDR1 and CDR2 sequences are WSHSY and SAAADI. Trimming cost V 0 bases and J 8 bases, with 13 bases left between them. In nucleotides, the CDR3 is TGCGCCAGCAGTGAGTCACCACAGGGAGCCGAAAAACTGTTTTTT. It translates to CASSESPQGAEKLFF.

V is TRBV6-1 and J is TRBJ1-6; D is perhaps TRBD1 (6 bases). Trimming left V 3 bases short and J 5 bases short, with 11 bases between. Germline V CDR1 and CDR2: MNHNS, SASEGT. The CDR3 runs 15 residues. The CDR3 loop reads CASSDDRYHNSPLHF. CDR3 sequence (DNA): TGTGCCAGCAGTGATGACAGGTACCATAATTCACCCCTCCACTTT.